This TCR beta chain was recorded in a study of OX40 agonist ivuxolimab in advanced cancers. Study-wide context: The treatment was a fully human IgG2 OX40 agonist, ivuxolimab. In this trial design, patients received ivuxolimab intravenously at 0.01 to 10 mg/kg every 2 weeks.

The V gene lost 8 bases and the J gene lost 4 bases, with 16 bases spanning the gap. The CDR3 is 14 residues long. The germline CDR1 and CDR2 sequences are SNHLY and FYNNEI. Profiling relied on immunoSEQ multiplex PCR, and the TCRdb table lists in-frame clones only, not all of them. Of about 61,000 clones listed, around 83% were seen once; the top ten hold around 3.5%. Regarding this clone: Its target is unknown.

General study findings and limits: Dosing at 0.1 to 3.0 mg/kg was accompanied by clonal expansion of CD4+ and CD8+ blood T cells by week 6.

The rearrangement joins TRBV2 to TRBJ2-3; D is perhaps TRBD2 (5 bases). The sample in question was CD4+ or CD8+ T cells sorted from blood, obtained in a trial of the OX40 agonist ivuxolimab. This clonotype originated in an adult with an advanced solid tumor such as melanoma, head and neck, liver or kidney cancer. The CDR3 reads CASGPGSGSDTQYF. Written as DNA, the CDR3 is TGTGCCAGCGGCCCGGGGTCGGGGTCAGATACGCAGTATTTT.